This T cell receptor beta chain was captured by sequencing in a study of PD-L1 blockade in urothelial cancer. About the study: Analysis of the blood was performed 3 weeks (second dose) and 6 weeks after treatment start. Typically, measured as a median, blood samples had 140,000 or so T cells.

V shed 6 bases, J shed 0 bases, and the junction held 7 bases outside the gene matches. The CDR3 has 16 residues. Germline V gene sequence: CDR1 MDHEN, CDR2 SYDVKM. Added to each PCR by spiking were synthetic TCR analog templates. TCRdb keeps only in-frame clones here, not all; method: immunoSEQ multiplex PCR. The table has 40,000 to 55,000 clones, about 86% seen once. Specified time point: pretreatment peripheral blood. Sample: PBMCs, taken around atezolizumab (anti-PD-L1) treatment. The source of this sequence is a man in his 60s with urothelial cancer. The rearrangement uses TRBV28 and TRBJ2-7, with 11 bases fitting TRBD2. The CDR3 nucleotides read TGTGCCAGCAGCCAGCCACTAGCGGGAGACTCCTACGAGCAGTACTTC. As protein: CASSQPLAGDSYEQYF.